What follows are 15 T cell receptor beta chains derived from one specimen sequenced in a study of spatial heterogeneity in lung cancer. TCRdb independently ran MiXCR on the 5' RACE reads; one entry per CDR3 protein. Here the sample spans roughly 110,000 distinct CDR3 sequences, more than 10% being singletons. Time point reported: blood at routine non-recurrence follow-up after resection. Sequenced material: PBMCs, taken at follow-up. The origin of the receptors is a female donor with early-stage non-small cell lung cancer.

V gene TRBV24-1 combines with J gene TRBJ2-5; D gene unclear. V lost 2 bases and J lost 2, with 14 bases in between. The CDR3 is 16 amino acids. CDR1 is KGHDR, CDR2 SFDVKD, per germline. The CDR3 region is CATSDSGRPQQETQYF. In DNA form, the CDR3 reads TGTGCCACCAGTGATTCCGGCCGCCCGCAGCAAGAGACCCAGTACTTC.

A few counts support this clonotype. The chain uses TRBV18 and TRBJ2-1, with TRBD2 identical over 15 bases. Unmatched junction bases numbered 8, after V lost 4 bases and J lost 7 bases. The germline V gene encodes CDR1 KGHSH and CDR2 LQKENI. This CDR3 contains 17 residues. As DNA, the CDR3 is TGTGCCAGCTCACTGAGAACCGGGACTAGCGGGAGGAATGAGCAGTTCTTC. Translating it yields CASSLRTGTSGRNEQFF.

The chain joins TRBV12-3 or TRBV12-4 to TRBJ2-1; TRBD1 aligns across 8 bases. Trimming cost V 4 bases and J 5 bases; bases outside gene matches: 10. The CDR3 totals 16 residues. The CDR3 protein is CASSSSGGRRNNEQFF. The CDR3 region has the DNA TGTGCCAGCAGTTCGTCAGGGGGCAGGAGGAACAATGAGCAGTTCTTC.

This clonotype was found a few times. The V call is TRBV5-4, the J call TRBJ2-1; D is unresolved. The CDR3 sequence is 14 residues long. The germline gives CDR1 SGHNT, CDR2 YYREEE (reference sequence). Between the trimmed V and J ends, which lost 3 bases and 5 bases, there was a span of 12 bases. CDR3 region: CASSYQRTNNEQFF. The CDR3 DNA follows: TGTGCCAGCAGCTACCAAAGAACCAACAATGAGCAGTTCTTC.

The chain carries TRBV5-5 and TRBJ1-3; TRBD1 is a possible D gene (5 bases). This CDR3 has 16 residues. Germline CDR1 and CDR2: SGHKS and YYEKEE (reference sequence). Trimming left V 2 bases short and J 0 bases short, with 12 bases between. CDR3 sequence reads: CASSLGVLHSGNTIYF. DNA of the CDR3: TGTGCCAGCAGCTTAGGGGTCCTGCACTCTGGAAACACCATATATTTT.

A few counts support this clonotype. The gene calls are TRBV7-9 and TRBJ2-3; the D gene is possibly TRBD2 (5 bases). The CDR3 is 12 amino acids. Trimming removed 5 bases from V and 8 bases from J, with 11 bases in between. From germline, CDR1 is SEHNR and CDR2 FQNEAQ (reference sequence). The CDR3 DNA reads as TGTGCCAGCAGCCGTGGGGAGAGTACGCAGTATTTT. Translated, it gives CASSRGESTQYF. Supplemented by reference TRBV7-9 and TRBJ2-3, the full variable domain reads DTGVSQNPRHKITKRGQNVTFRCDPISEHNRLYWYRQTLGQGPEFLTYFQNEAQLEKSRLLSDRFSAERPKGSFSTLEIQRTEQGDSAMYLCASSRGESTQYFGPGTRLTVL.

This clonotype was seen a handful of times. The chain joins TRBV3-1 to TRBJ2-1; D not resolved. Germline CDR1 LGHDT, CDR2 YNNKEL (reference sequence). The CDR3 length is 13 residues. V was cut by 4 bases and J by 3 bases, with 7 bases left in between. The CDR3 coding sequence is TGTGCCAGCAGCCGAGGAGACTACAATGAGCAGTTCTTC. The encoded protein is CASSRGDYNEQFF.

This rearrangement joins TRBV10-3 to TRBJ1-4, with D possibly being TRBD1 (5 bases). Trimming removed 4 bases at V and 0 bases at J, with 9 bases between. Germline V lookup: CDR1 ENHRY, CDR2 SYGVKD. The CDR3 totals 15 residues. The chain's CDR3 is CAISGDFPTNEKLFF. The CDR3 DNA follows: TGTGCCATCAGTGGGGACTTCCCAACTAATGAAAAACTGTTTTTT.

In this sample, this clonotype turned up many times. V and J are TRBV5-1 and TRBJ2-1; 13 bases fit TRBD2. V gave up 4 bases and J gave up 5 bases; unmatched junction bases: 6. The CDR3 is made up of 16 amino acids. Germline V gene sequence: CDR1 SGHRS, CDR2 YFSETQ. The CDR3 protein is CASSIGGTSGNNEQFF. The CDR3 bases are TGCGCCAGCAGCATTGGAGGGACTAGCGGGAACAATGAGCAGTTCTTC.

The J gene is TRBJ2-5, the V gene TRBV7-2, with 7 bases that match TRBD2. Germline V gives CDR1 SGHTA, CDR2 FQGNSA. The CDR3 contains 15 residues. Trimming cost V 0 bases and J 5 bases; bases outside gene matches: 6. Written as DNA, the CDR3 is TGTGCCAGCAGCTTAGCGCGCGGGAGCGGTGAGACCCAGTACTTC. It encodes CASSLARGSGETQYF.

For the CDR3, the DNA is TGTGCCAGCAGTTTACTACTGAACTCTGGAAACACCATATATTTT. It specifies CASSLLLNSGNTIYF. The chain couples TRBV28 to TRBJ1-3; no clear D gene. Germline lookup yields CDR1 MDHEN and CDR2 SYDVKM. CDR3 length: 15 amino acids. Trimming pared 2 bases from V and 0 bases from J, leaving 8 bases between.

The CDR3: CASTSGGLYEQYF. The CDR3, as DNA: TGTGCCAGCACATCAGGGGGCTTATACGAGCAGTACTTC. This rearrangement joins TRBV7-9 to TRBJ2-7; TRBD1 matches 8 bases. The germline CDR1 and CDR2 sequences are SEHNR and FQNEAQ (reference sequence). The CDR3 loop spans 13 amino acids. Trimming took 7 bases from V and 4 from J; bases not matched to a gene: 6.

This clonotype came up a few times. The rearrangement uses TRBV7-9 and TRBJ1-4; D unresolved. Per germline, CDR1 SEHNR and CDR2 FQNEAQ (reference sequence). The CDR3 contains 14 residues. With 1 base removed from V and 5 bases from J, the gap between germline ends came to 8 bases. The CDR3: CASSLGSGNEKLFF. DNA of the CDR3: TGTGCCAGCAGCTTAGGTTCGGGAAATGAAAAACTGTTTTTT.

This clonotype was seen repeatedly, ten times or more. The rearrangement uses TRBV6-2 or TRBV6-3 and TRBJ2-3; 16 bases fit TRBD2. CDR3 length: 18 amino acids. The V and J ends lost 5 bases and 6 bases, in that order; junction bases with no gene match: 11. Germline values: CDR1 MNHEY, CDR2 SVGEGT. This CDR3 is CASSPPGLAGGPEDTQYF. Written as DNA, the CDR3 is TGTGCCAGCAGTCCACCGGGACTAGCGGGAGGGCCCGAGGATACGCAGTATTTT.

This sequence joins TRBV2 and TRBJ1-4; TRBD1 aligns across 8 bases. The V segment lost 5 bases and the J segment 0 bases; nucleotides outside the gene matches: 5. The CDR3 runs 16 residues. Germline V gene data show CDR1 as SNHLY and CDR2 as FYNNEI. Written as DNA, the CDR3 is TGTGCCAGCAGTTCGACAGGGGTAGCAACTAATGAAAAACTGTTTTTT. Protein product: CASSSTGVATNEKLFF.